Following are 27 T cell receptor beta chains from one sample sequenced in a study of blood T cell repertoires in COVID-19. The data were produced by immunoSEQ multiplex PCR, yet TCRdb's version contains in-frame clones alone and is incomplete. The sample records approximately 110,000 clones, approximately 83% being singletons. The sequenced sample was peripheral blood. The receptors come from a woman aged 70-85 years with acute or convalescent COVID-19.

This chain uses TRBV11-2 with TRBJ2-1; 10 nucleotides line up with TRBD2. Per the germline V gene, CDR1 is SGHAT and CDR2 is FQNNGV. This CDR3 is built from 15 residues. V lost 5 bases, J lost 5 bases, and 6 bases stayed unmatched. CDR3 region: CASSPWTSGHNEQFF. CDR3 sequence (DNA): TGTGCCAGCAGCCCATGGACTAGCGGCCACAATGAGCAGTTCTTC.

This rearrangement joins TRBV19 to TRBJ2-2; a possible D gene is TRBD1 (6 bases). The CDR3 contains 15 residues. CDR1 is LNHDA, CDR2 SQIVND, per germline (reference sequence). Trimming took off 4 bases at V and 6 bases at J, with 15 bases between the two ends. CDR3 amino acids: CASSTVAGVSGELFF. In DNA form, the CDR3 reads TGTGCCAGTAGTACCGTAGCAGGGGTATCCGGGGAGCTGTTTTTT. Together with reference TRBV19 and TRBJ2-2, the CDR3 gives the full variable domain: DGGITQSPKYLFRKEGQNVTLSCEQNLNHDAMYWYRQDPGQGLRLIYYSQIVNDFQKGDIAEGYSVSREKKESFPLTVTSAQKNPTAFYLCASSTVAGVSGELFFGEGSRLTVL.

This clone was recorded a few times. The chain is built from TRBV3-1 (or the pseudogene TRBV3-2) and TRBJ1-6; TRBD1 matches at 9 bases. The CDR3 has 16 residues. V shed 4 bases and J 13 bases; nucleotides not matched to a gene: 14. The germline V gene encodes CDR1 LGHDT and CDR2 YNNKEL (reference sequence). CDR3 sequence (DNA): TGTGCCAGCAGCCCCTCTCCCGGGACAGGGATAGTGCCCCTCCACTTT. Residues: CASSPSPGTGIVPLHF.

The gene calls are TRBV30 and TRBJ1-1; TRBD1 aligns across 7 bases. The CDR3 length is 13 residues. V lost 5 bases to trimming and J lost 0 bases; unmatched junction nucleotides: 3. Germline V lookup: CDR1 GTSNPN, CDR2 SVGIG (reference sequence). CDR3 sequence reads: CAWVGGVNTEAFF. CDR3 DNA sequence: TGTGCCTGGGTAGGGGGCGTGAACACTGAAGCTTTCTTT.

The gene calls are TRBV23-1 and TRBJ1-2; TRBD1 aligns across 7 bases. TRBV23-1 is flagged as an ORF with uncertain function. The junction had 10 bases not matched to a gene; V was cut back by 4 bases and J by 8 bases. The CDR3 runs to 14 residues. CDR3 in DNA: TGCGCCAGCAGTCGCCTGACAGGGTTCGTCGGCTACACCTTC. Its translation is CASSRLTGFVGYTF.

V usage is TRBV10-2 and J usage is TRBJ2-1; D perhaps matches TRBD2 (6 bases). The germline V gene has CDR1 WSHSY and CDR2 SAAADI. Between the trimmed V and J ends, which lost 2 bases and 5 bases, there was a span of 10 bases. The length of the CDR3 is 14 residues. The CDR3 nucleotides are TGCGCCAGCAGTGAGGGCGGGACCCACAATGAGCAGTTCTTC. Translation: CASSEGGTHNEQFF.

The chain is built from TRBV6-2 or TRBV6-3 and TRBJ1-2; TRBD1 matches 8 bases. Losses at the gene ends were 5 bases for V and 6 bases for J; bases not matched to a gene: 11. Looked up from germline, CDR1 is MNHEY and CDR2 is SVGEGT. The CDR3 sequence is 15 residues long. The CDR3 DNA is TGTGCCAGCAGTGACCGGACAGGGATGGGAAATGGCTACACCTTC. Protein: CASSDRTGMGNGYTF.

The genes are TRBV10-3 and TRBJ2-7; TRBD2 matches 12 bases. Germline values: CDR1 ENHRY, CDR2 SYGVKD. This CDR3 has 15 amino acids. J was trimmed by 2 bases and V by 6 bases; bases with no gene match: 5. CDR3 nucleotide sequence: TGTGCCATCAGGGACCCTAGCGGGGGGGCCTACGAGCAGTACTTC. As protein: CAIRDPSGGAYEQYF.

This clone was picked up one time. The chain links TRBV12-3 or TRBV12-4 to TRBJ1-2, with D maybe TRBD1 (5 bases). The V and J ends lost 4 bases and 4 bases respectively, with 10 bases between them. The CDR3 is 13 amino acids. The CDR3 DNA sequence: TGTGCCAGCAGTTCCCTGGGGGGCTATGGCTACACCTTC. This sequence encodes CASSSLGGYGYTF.

The chain employs TRBV18 and TRBJ2-2; TRBD1 matches 7 bases. Unmatched junction bases numbered 12, after V lost 6 bases and J lost 5 bases. The CDR3 has 16 amino acids. Germline CDR1 and CDR2: KGHSH and LQKENI. The CDR3 DNA reads TGTGCCAGCTCCCCTAGACAGGGAGCGTCGACCGGGGAGCTGTTTTTT. Protein: CASSPRQGASTGELFF.

The rearrangement joins TRBV19 to TRBJ1-5; 10 nucleotides line up with TRBD1. Germline V lookup: CDR1 LNHDA, CDR2 SQIVND (reference sequence). The CDR3 length is 16 residues. Trimming removed 4 bases from V and 4 bases from J; junction bases left unmatched: 7. CDR3 DNA sequence: TGTGCCAGTAGTACCACCGGGACAGGGGCGAATCAGCCCCAGCATTTT. It encodes CASSTTGTGANQPQHF.

The table lists this clone with a few counts. The chain recombines TRBV12-3 or TRBV12-4 with TRBJ2-5; D remains unclear. Trimming cost V 1 base and J 2 bases, with 5 bases left between them. This CDR3 spans 13 amino acids. This CDR3 is CASSLGAQETQYF. The DNA of the CDR3 is TGTGCCAGCAGTTTAGGGGCACAAGAGACCCAGTACTTC.

The chain joins TRBV19 to TRBJ1-4, with a weak D call TRBD1 (6 bases). The CDR3 has 15 amino acids. V lost 5 bases and J lost 4, with 14 bases in between. The germline CDR1 and CDR2 sequences are LNHDA and SQIVND (reference sequence). This chain's CDR3 is CASSPYGQNNEKLFF. In DNA form, the CDR3 reads TGTGCCAGTAGTCCGTACGGACAGAATAATGAAAAACTGTTTTTT.

This rearrangement joins TRBV5-1 to TRBJ2-7, with 8 nucleotides matching TRBD1. V lost 0 bases and J lost 3; bases outside the gene matches: 5. The CDR3 has 15 residues. Germline CDR1 and CDR2: SGHRS and YFSETQ. For the CDR3, the DNA is TGCGCCAGCAGCTTGGGGACAGGGCAGATCTACGAGCAGTACTTC. Encoded protein: CASSLGTGQIYEQYF. Combining the CDR3 with reference TRBV5-1 and TRBJ2-7 gives the whole variable domain KAGVTQTPRYLIKTRGQQVTLSCSPISGHRSVSWYQQTPGQGLQFLFEYFSETQRNKGNFPGRFSGRQFSNSRSEMNVSTLELGDSALYLCASSLGTGQIYEQYFGPGTRLTVT.

This clone has a single count. V gene TRBV18 combines with J gene TRBJ1-6; TRBD1 agrees at 8 bases. The CDR3 totals 16 residues. Trimming removed 4 bases from V and 5 bases from J; junction bases left unmatched: 7. Germline lookup yields CDR1 KGHSH and CDR2 LQKENI. The CDR3 protein is CASSLTRTGNNSPLHF. CDR3 in DNA: TGTGCCAGCTCACTAACCCGGACAGGGAATAATTCACCCCTCCACTTT.

The chain carries TRBV19 and TRBJ1-1; maybe TRBD1 (5 bases). This CDR3 spans 13 amino acids. The germline V gene encodes CDR1 LNHDA and CDR2 SQIVND (reference sequence). Trimming removed 3 bases from V and 5 bases from J, with 10 bases in between. The CDR3 reads CASSIGRVTEAFF. The CDR3 DNA is TGTGCCAGTAGTATCGGCAGGGTTACTGAAGCTTTCTTT.

The rearrangement links TRBV18 to TRBJ2-1; D perhaps matches TRBD1 (6 bases). The V gene's germline CDR1 is KGHSH and CDR2 LQKENI. The CDR3 covers 16 residues. V dropped 3 bases and J dropped 0 bases, with 12 bases sitting between them. CDR3 sequence: CASSPDRPNSYNEQFF. In DNA, the CDR3 is TGTGCCAGCTCACCCGACAGGCCAAACTCCTACAATGAGCAGTTCTTC.

The CDR3 DNA sequence: TGTGCCAGCAGTTTAACGGACAGGGGCTATGGCTACACCTTC. Translated, it gives CASSLTDRGYGYTF. The chain is built from TRBV27 and TRBJ1-2; 9 positions match TRBD1. The CDR3 spans 14 residues. Germline loops: CDR1 MNHEY, CDR2 SMNVEV (reference sequence). Unmatched junction bases numbered 2, after V lost 2 bases and J lost 4 bases.

The rearrangement uses TRBV6-2 or TRBV6-3 and TRBJ2-4; D perhaps matches TRBD1 (5 bases). Germline CDR1 reads MNHEY; CDR2 reads SVGEGT. The CDR3 is 14 residues long. The V gene lost 0 bases and the J gene lost 7 bases, with 10 bases spanning the gap. The CDR3 DNA sequence: TGTGCCAGCAGTTACTCGTTTGCAGGGAACATTCAGTACTTC. Translating gives CASSYSFAGNIQYF.

The V gene is TRBV4-2, the J gene TRBJ2-3, with 8 bases aligning to TRBD2. V lost 0 bases and J lost 4; bases outside the gene matches: 12. CDR1 is LGHNA and CDR2 is YNFKEQ in the germline V gene. The CDR3 sequence is 18 residues long. The CDR3 region is CASSQETSGLVDSDTQYF. The CDR3 DNA reads TGTGCCAGCAGCCAAGAGACGTCGGGACTAGTAGATTCAGATACGCAGTATTTT.

The count of this clone is one. The V call is TRBV5-1, the J call TRBJ2-1; 8 positions agree with TRBD2. V shed 3 bases, J shed 6 bases, and the junction held 8 bases outside the gene matches. This CDR3 has 15 amino acids. Per germline, CDR1 SGHRS and CDR2 YFSETQ. This CDR3 is CASSSAGTRPNEQFF. The CDR3 bases are TGCGCCAGCAGCTCCGCCGGGACTAGGCCCAATGAGCAGTTCTTC. Using reference TRBV5-1 and TRBJ2-1 for the parts outside the CDR3, the full variable domain is KAGVTQTPRYLIKTRGQQVTLSCSPISGHRSVSWYQQTPGQGLQFLFEYFSETQRNKGNFPGRFSGRQFSNSRSEMNVSTLELGDSALYLCASSSAGTRPNEQFFGPGTRLTVL.

The chain recombines TRBV20-1 with TRBJ2-1, with TRBD2 as a possible D gene (6 bases). The length of the CDR3 is 11 residues. Germline CDR1 DFQATT, CDR2 SNEGSKA (reference sequence). The V and J ends lost 2 bases and 9 bases respectively, with 8 bases between them. CDR3 coding DNA: TGCAGTGCTAGACTAGCGATTGAGCAGTTCTTC. Translation: CSARLAIEQFF.

The chain links TRBV5-1 to TRBJ1-3, with D possibly TRBD1 on 5 matching bases. Germline CDR1 reads SGHRS; CDR2 reads YFSETQ. The CDR3 sequence is 14 residues long. V lost 4 bases and J lost 8, with 16 bases in between. CDR3: CASSPTGFPDTIYF. Here the CDR3 DNA reads TGCGCCAGCAGCCCCACAGGATTCCCGGACACCATATATTTT.

The chain employs TRBV19 and TRBJ1-3; 7 bases line up with TRBD1. The CDR3 has 15 residues. Trimming took 6 bases from V and 1 from J; bases not matched to a gene: 6. Germline assignment: CDR1 LNHDA and CDR2 SQIVND (reference sequence). DNA for the CDR3: TGTGCCAGTAGAAGGGACAGAGAATCTGGAAACACCATATATTTT. It specifies CASRRDRESGNTIYF.

The J gene is TRBJ2-1, the V gene TRBV25-1; maybe TRBD2 (6 bases). Germline V gene lookup returns CDR1 MGHDK and CDR2 SYGVNS. CDR3 length: 14 residues. The V end was cut by 6 bases, the J end by 4 bases, with 13 bases between. This CDR3 is CASSDPTSYNEQFF. The CDR3 DNA is TGTGCCAGCAGCGATCCGACTAGTTACAATGAGCAGTTCTTC.

The CDR3 DNA reads TGCGCCACCCTCAGGCCCGACGAGCAGTACTTC. It is translated as CATLRPDEQYF. The gene calls are TRBV10-1 and TRBJ2-7; D remains ambiguous. Per germline, CDR1 WNHNN and CDR2 SYGVQD (reference sequence). Trimming removed 10 bases at V and 5 bases at J, with 12 bases between. The CDR3 has 11 residues.

The V call is TRBV19, the J call TRBJ2-7; the D gene is possibly TRBD2 (6 bases). Trimming pared 3 bases from V and 5 bases from J, leaving 8 bases between. Germline V gene lookup returns CDR1 LNHDA and CDR2 SQIVND (reference sequence). The CDR3 loop spans 12 amino acids. The CDR3 DNA sequence: TGTGCCAGTAGTATGCGGAGGGACGAGCAGTACTTC. As protein: CASSMRRDEQYF.